A single sample is the source of the 6 T cell receptor beta chains below, sequenced in a study of blood T cell repertoires in COVID-19. This table comes from immunoSEQ multiplex PCR, and its TCRdb copy is limited to in-frame clones, with some not included. The repertoire holds about half a million clones, with 80% to 90% as singletons. Sequencing was done on a sample of PBMCs or T cells enriched from blood (not recorded which). The receptors come from a woman aged 60-70 years who had recovered from COVID-19.

V usage is TRBV5-1 and J usage is TRBJ1-3, with 7 bases identical to TRBD1. The CDR3 spans 16 residues. Germline V lookup: CDR1 SGHRS, CDR2 YFSETQ. The V segment lost 0 bases and the J segment 3 bases; nucleotides outside the gene matches: 6. CDR3 sequence reads: CASSLDPRGIGNTIYF. CDR3 in DNA: TGCGCCAGCAGCTTGGACCCCAGGGGGATTGGAAACACCATATATTTT.

This rearrangement joins TRBV3-1 (or the pseudogene TRBV3-2) to TRBJ2-5; possibly TRBD2 for D (6 bases). The CDR3 covers 16 residues. V shed 7 bases and J shed 1 base, with 19 bases lying between them. Germline CDR1 and CDR2: LGHDT and YNNKEL (reference sequence). The CDR3 sequence is CASKSRGGVLQETQYF. The CDR3 DNA follows: TGTGCCAGCAAGAGCCGAGGAGGGGTCCTCCAAGAGACCCAGTACTTC.

This clone was seen more than once but under ten times. J is TRBJ1-1 and V is TRBV2; D remains ambiguous. The CDR3 covers 13 residues. The germline V gene has CDR1 SNHLY and CDR2 FYNNEI. Trimming cost V 4 bases and J 1 base, with 7 bases left between them. CDR3 nucleotides: TGTGCCAGCAGTGGGGCAGCGAACACTGAAGCTTTCTTT. Translated, it gives CASSGAANTEAFF.

The chain uses TRBV19 and TRBJ1-4; D might be TRBD1 (6 bases). The germline V gene encodes CDR1 LNHDA and CDR2 SQIVND (reference sequence). The CDR3 consists of 15 residues. V was trimmed by 3 bases and J by 3 bases, leaving 11 bases between them. In DNA form, the CDR3 reads TGTGCCAGTAGTATTGCACAGGGTTCTAATGAAAAACTGTTTTTT. Its protein product is CASSIAQGSNEKLFF.

This chain links TRBV11-2 with TRBJ2-5; the match to TRBD1 covers 10 bases. Germline lookup yields CDR1 SGHAT and CDR2 FQNNGV. With 4 bases clipped from V and 1 base from J, the junction kept 3 bases outside the gene matches. The CDR3 is made up of 15 amino acids. The CDR3, as DNA: TGTGCCAGCAGCTCGGGACAGGGGCTCCAAGAGACCCAGTACTTC. This translates into CASSSGQGLQETQYF.

V usage is TRBV28 and J usage is TRBJ1-5; D not resolved. The length of the CDR3 is 13 residues. V gave up 9 bases and J gave up 5 bases, with 14 bases separating them. CDR1 MDHEN and CDR2 SYDVKM come from the germline V gene. CDR3 residues: CASRGADYQPQHF. As DNA, the CDR3 is TGTGCCAGTCGAGGCGCCGACTATCAGCCCCAGCATTTT. Full variable domain (outside the CDR3, taken from reference TRBV28 and TRBJ1-5): DVKVTQSSRYLVKRTGEKVFLECVQDMDHENMFWYRQDPGLGLRLIYFSYDVKMKEKGDIPEGYSVSREKKERFSLILESASTNQTSMYLCASRGADYQPQHFGDGTRLSIL.